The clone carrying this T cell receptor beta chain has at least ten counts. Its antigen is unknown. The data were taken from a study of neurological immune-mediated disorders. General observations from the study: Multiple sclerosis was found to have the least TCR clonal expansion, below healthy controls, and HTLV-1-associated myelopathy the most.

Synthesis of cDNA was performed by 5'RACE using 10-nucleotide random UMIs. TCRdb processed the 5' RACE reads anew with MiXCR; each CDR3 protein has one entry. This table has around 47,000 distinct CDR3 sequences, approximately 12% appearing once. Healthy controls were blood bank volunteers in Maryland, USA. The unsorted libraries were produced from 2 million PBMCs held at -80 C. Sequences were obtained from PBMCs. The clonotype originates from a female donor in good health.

The CDR3 spells CASSQPPLWGRGQSRRPDTQYF. The CDR3 nucleotides read TGCGCCAGCAGCCAGCCTCCCCTGTGGGGACGGGGCCAATCGCGGCGGCCAGATACGCAGTATTTT. The genes are TRBV4-1 and TRBJ2-3; D is possibly TRBD1 or TRBD2 (5 bases each). Germline lookup yields CDR1 MGHRA and CDR2 YSYEKL. CDR3 length: 22 residues. The V end was cut by 3 bases, the J end by 4 bases, with 35 bases between.